This T cell receptor beta chain was captured in a study of blood T cell repertoires in COVID-19. The overall study: COVID-19 samples, acute and convalescent, were from the United States, Italy and Spain. T cells, B-cell-depleted T cells, or PBMCs supplied cDNA or gDNA.

This clone occurred a few times. V shed 3 bases, J shed 2 bases, and the junction held 4 bases outside the gene matches. This CDR3 is 15 amino acids long. Looked up from germline, CDR1 is ENHRY and CDR2 is SYGVKD. Per the study methods: Amplification from reference gene primers served as the basis for estimated nucleated cell counts. Assay: immunoSEQ multiplex PCR; the TCRdb copy retains only in-frame clones and omits some. D and trimming were read from the DNA, whereas the V and J calls and clone size are those reported in that table. The table has 73,000 or so clones, roughly 84% seen once. The TCR was taken from a woman in her sixties with acute or convalescent COVID-19. Material for sequencing was peripheral blood. This chain connects TRBV10-3 to TRBJ1-3; 7 nucleotides line up with TRBD1. This CDR3 is CAISEGTEAGNTIYF. The CDR3 DNA sequence: TGTGCCATCAGTGAAGGGACAGAGGCTGGAAACACCATATATTTT.